A selection of T cell receptor beta chains follows, all from one sample in a study of blood T cell repertoires in COVID-19. Assay used: immunoSEQ multiplex PCR; TCRdb lists only in-frame clones, some missing. The data hold 180,000 or so clones, with approximately 85% observed a single time. The sample taken for sequencing was peripheral blood. All receptors come from a woman aged 60-70 years with acute or convalescent COVID-19. Both conserved end residues are part of each CDR3. A D gene is named only where the DNA matches it firmly. Clone sizes are given selectively: once, few, many, or a class where the clone is expanded.

DNA,CDR3,size,V,D,J,length
TGCGCCAGCAGCTTGGACCAGGGGTCAGATACGCAGTATTTT,CASSLDQGSDTQYF,.,TRBV5-1,.,TRBJ2-3,14
TGTGCCAGCAGTCCAGGAGGACCCCCGAGTGAGCAGTTCTTC,CASSPGGPPSEQFF,.,TRBV28,.,TRBJ2-1,14
TGTGCCTGGAGTCTCGGGGGAAAGGTGAACACTGAAGCTTTCTTT,CAWSLGGKVNTEAFF,.,TRBV30,.,TRBJ1-1,15
TGTGCCAGCTCCTCAAGGGGGACTAGCGGGACCAGCTCCTACAATGAGCAGTTCTTC,CASSSRGTSGTSSYNEQFF,.,TRBV18,TRBD2,TRBJ2-1,19
TGTGCCAGCAGCATTGGACAGGGGAACTCACCCCTCCACTTT,CASSIGQGNSPLHF,once,TRBV9,TRBD1,TRBJ1-6,14
TGTGCCAGCAGTTTCCACCCGCAGGGGAATCAGCCCCAGCATTTT,CASSFHPQGNQPQHF,once,TRBV28,.,TRBJ1-5,15
TGTGCCAGCAGCTTGGCCTTGAGGGCCCCCGACACTGAAGCTTTCTTT,CASSLALRAPDTEAFF,.,TRBV5-8,.,TRBJ1-1,16
TGTGCCAGTAGGACAGGGGGGTTTTCACCCCTCCACTTT,CASRTGGFSPLHF,.,TRBV19,TRBD1,TRBJ1-6,13
TGCAGCGTTGTAGCGGGAGAGAAAGAGACCCAGTACTTC,CSVVAGEKETQYF,.,TRBV29-1,TRBD2,TRBJ2-5,13
TGCGCCAGCAGCTTGGGGACTAGCGGGAGTAATGAGCAGTTCTTC,CASSLGTSGSNEQFF,.,TRBV5-1,TRBD2,TRBJ2-1,15
TGCAGTGCTAGTAATCTAGGGGGTAATGAGCAGTTCTTC,CSASNLGGNEQFF,.,TRBV20-1,.,TRBJ2-1,13
TGTGCCAGCAGCTTAATACAGGGTGGCAATCAGCCCCAGCATTTT,CASSLIQGGNQPQHF,.,TRBV7-2,.,TRBJ1-5,15
TGTGCCAGCTCACCGAATTGGGACAGGGGCTACAATGAGCAGTTCTTC,CASSPNWDRGYNEQFF,.,TRBV18,TRBD1,TRBJ2-1,16
TGCGCCAGCAGTGAGGACAGTTCCTCTGGAAACACCATATATTTT,CASSEDSSSGNTIYF,once,TRBV10-1,.,TRBJ1-3,15
TGTGCCAGTACCTACGCTCAGCGGGCCTCCTACAATGAGCAGTTCTTC,CASTYAQRASYNEQFF,once,TRBV19,.,TRBJ2-1,16
TGCGCCAGCAGCTTGGCTAGCGGCACCGGGGAGCTGTTTTTT,CASSLASGTGELFF,.,TRBV5-1,TRBD2,TRBJ2-2,14
TGTGCCAGCAGCTTGGGACTAGCGGGCACAGATACGCAGTATTTT,CASSLGLAGTDTQYF,once,TRBV5-8,TRBD2,TRBJ2-3,15
TGTGCCAGCACCCGTTATGGGACTAGCGGGAGGGGAGGGGAGACCCAGTACTTC,CASTRYGTSGRGGETQYF,.,TRBV2,TRBD2,TRBJ2-5,18
TGTGCCAGCAGTTTGGGAGGGGTGTCTGACTATGGCTACACCTTC,CASSLGGVSDYGYTF,.,TRBV28,.,TRBJ1-2,15
TGTGCCAGCAGTACCGCCGGGGGGTCCACTGAAGCTTTCTTT,CASSTAGGSTEAFF,.,TRBV6-6,.,TRBJ1-1,14
TGTGCCAGCCTACAGGGGGATGGCTACACCTTC,CASLQGDGYTF,.,TRBV6-6,TRBD1,TRBJ1-2,11
TGTGCCAGCAGTAAGCAGGGACTAGCGACCGGGGAGCTGTTTTTT,CASSKQGLATGELFF,.,TRBV27,TRBD2,TRBJ2-2,15
TGTGCCAGTGGACAGGGCCAAGGATTGGGGGGCTACACCTTC,CASGQGQGLGGYTF,.,TRBV19,TRBD1,TRBJ1-2,14
TGTGCCAGCAGTTCCCGGACAGGGAACTATGGCTACACCTTC,CASSSRTGNYGYTF,.,TRBV6-6,TRBD1,TRBJ1-2,14
TGTGCCAGCAGCTATGCCCTAATTTCGAACACTGAAGCTTTCTTT,CASSYALISNTEAFF,.,TRBV6-2/TRBV6-3,.,TRBJ1-1,15
TGTGCCACAGCCTCCGGGATTAGGAACACAGATACGCAGTATTTT,CATASGIRNTDTQYF,.,TRBV2,.,TRBJ2-3,15
TGTGCCAGCAGCTTAGAGGGCGGAGGGAACAATGAGCAGTTCTTC,CASSLEGGGNNEQFF,once,TRBV11-3,.,TRBJ2-1,15
TGTGCCAGCAGCGCTCCTAGCGGGAGGGCCGTAGAGACCCAGTACTTC,CASSAPSGRAVETQYF,.,TRBV11-3,TRBD2,TRBJ2-5,16
TGTGCCAGCAGTTTAGACAGGGCACGAAATGAAAAACTGTTTTTT,CASSLDRARNEKLFF,.,TRBV28,TRBD1,TRBJ1-4,15
TGTGCCAGCAGTTATAGCTCCCAGGGAGGCTACACCTTC,CASSYSSQGGYTF,.,TRBV12-3/TRBV12-4,.,TRBJ1-2,13
TGCGCCAGCAGCTCCCTACAGGGCTCTACTGGAAACACCATATATTTT,CASSSLQGSTGNTIYF,.,TRBV5-1,.,TRBJ1-3,16
TGTGCCAGCAGCCAAGGTCTAGCGGGAGCCGAAGGGGAGACCCAGTACTTC,CASSQGLAGAEGETQYF,.,TRBV3-1/TRBV3-2,TRBD2,TRBJ2-5,17
TGTGCCAGCAGCCCTTCAGGTGCAGGGGGCGCGGGCTACACCTTC,CASSPSGAGGAGYTF,once,TRBV27,TRBD1,TRBJ1-2,15
TGTGCCAGCAGCGTAGAGGGAGTGGGCAGGTTAACCTACAATGAGCAGTTCTTC,CASSVEGVGRLTYNEQFF,few,TRBV9,.,TRBJ2-1,18
TGTGCCAGTAGTATAGTAGCGGGTAACTCCTACAATGAGCAGTTCTTC,CASSIVAGNSYNEQFF,.,TRBV19,TRBD2,TRBJ2-1,16
TGCAGCGTTGGCACAGGGACCTACGAGCAGTACTTC,CSVGTGTYEQYF,.,TRBV29-1,.,TRBJ2-7,12
TGTGCCAGCTCAGGTCTACTAGCGTCCAATGAGCAGTTCTTC,CASSGLLASNEQFF,.,TRBV3-1/TRBV3-2,TRBD2,TRBJ2-1,14
TGTGCCAGCAGTTACTCGGAGGGGTCCCCCAACACTGAAGCTTTCTTT,CASSYSEGSPNTEAFF,.,TRBV6-5,.,TRBJ1-1,16
TGTGCCAGCAGTTTTGTCCGGACTTTCACCGATGAGCAGTTCTTC,CASSFVRTFTDEQFF,.,TRBV28,.,TRBJ2-1,15
TGTGCCAGCAGAACTAGCGGGAGGGCGGAGGAGCAGTACTTC,CASRTSGRAEEQYF,.,TRBV28,TRBD2,TRBJ2-7,14
TGTGCCAGCAGCGTAGAACCCGGAGTTGAAGCTTTCTTT,CASSVEPGVEAFF,.,TRBV9,.,TRBJ1-1,13
TGCGCCAGCAGAAATCGACAGGGCGAAGGCTACACCTTC,CASRNRQGEGYTF,.,TRBV5-1,TRBD1,TRBJ1-2,13